This TCR beta chain was profiled in a study of radiotherapy plus CTLA-4 blockade in lung cancer. Study-level information: Objective response was observed in 18% of patients, and disease control in roughly 31%. Findings and limits, study-wide: According to reports, early shifts in blood T cell clones, alongside interferon-beta, forecast response most accurately. Clones derived from tumor TCRs expanded in blood after radiotherapy plus ipilimumab.

V shed 3 bases, J shed 4 bases, and the junction held 7 bases outside the gene matches. Germline V CDR1 and CDR2: SGHTA, FQGNSA. The CDR3 contains 15 residues. With regard to this clone: Its target is unknown.

Chemo-refractory metastatic non-small-cell lung cancer patients were treated with focal radiation plus CTLA-4 blockade with ipilimumab. Only in-frame clones appear in the TCRdb table, and some are missing; sequencing was by immunoSEQ multiplex PCR. Among around 15,000 clones listed, 72% were seen once. Sequencing was performed on peripheral blood, taken from a patient treated with radiotherapy plus ipilimumab. This clonotype was sampled from a human donor with non-small cell lung cancer whose response to radiotherapy plus ipilimumab could not be evaluated. The chain links TRBV7-2 to TRBJ2-3; 7 bases match TRBD1. CDR3 nucleotides: TGTGCCAGCAGCTTCCTGGGACAGCAATCAGATACGCAGTATTTT. Residues: CASSFLGQQSDTQYF. The whole variable domain, remainder taken from reference TRBV7-2 and TRBJ2-3, is GAGVSQSPSNKVTEKGKDVELRCDPISGHTALYWYRQSLGQGLEFLIYFQGNSAPDKSGLPSDRFSAERTGGSVSTLTIQRTQQEDSAVYLCASSFLGQQSDTQYFGPGTRLTVL.